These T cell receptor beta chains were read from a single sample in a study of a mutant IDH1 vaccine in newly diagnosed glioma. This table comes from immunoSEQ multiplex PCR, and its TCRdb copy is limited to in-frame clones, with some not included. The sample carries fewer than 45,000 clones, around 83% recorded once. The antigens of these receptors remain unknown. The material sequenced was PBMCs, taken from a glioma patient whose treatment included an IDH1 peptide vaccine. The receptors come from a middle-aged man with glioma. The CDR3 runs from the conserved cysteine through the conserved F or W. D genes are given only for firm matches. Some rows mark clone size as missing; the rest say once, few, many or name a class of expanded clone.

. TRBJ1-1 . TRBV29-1 TGCAGCGCTTACAGGGCAGTTAACACTGAAGCTTTCTTT CSAYRAVNTEAFF
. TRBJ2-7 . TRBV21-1 TGTGCCAGCAGCAAATCGGGTACCCCAATCTCCTACGAGCAGTACTTC CASSKSGTPISYEQYF
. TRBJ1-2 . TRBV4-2 TGTGCCAGCAGCCAAGTGGAAGGGACCCGCACCTTC CASSQVEGTRTF
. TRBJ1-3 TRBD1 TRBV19 TGTGCCAGCGGACAGGAGGGAAGACATGGAAACACCATATATTTT CASGQEGRHGNTIYF
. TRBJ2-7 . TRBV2 TGTGCCAGCAGCCTAAGGGACTTCGTCTCCTACGAGCAGTACTTC CASSLRDFVSYEQYF
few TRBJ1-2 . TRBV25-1 TGTGCCAGCATGCAGGGAACCGACTATGGCTACACCTTC CASMQGTDYGYTF
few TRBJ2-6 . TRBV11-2 TGTGCCAGCAGACAAGCTTCCAGCTCTGGGGCCAACGTCCTGACTTTC CASRQASSSGANVLTF
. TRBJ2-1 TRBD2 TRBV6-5 TGTGCCAGCACTAAGGGGACTAGCGGTTACAATGAGCAGTTCTTC CASTKGTSGYNEQFF
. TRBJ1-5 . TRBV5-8 TGTGCCAGCAGCTTAAGACAGACCAATCAGCCCCAGCATTTT CASSLRQTNQPQHF
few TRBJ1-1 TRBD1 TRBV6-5 TGTGCCAGCAGTTACTCGAGACAGGGGGACACTGAAGCTTTCTTT CASSYSRQGDTEAFF
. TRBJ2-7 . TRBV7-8 TGTGCCAGCAGCTTAGCATCGGAGGTACAGTACTTC CASSLASEVQYF
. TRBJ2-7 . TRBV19 TGTGCCAGTAGTCCCGGAAGAGGGGGCTCCTACGAGCAGTACTTC CASSPGRGGSYEQYF
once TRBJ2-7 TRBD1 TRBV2 TGTGCCAGCACAGGGGGACCCTACGAGCAGTACTTC CASTGGPYEQYF
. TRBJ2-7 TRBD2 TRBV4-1 TGCGCCAGCAGCCAAGAGGGAGGGCAGATCTACGAGCAGTACTTC CASSQEGGQIYEQYF
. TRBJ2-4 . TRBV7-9 TGTGCCAGCAGCTCCCCCGGGGCCCTAGGCAACATTCAGTACTTC CASSSPGALGNIQYF
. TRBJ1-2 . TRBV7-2 TGTGCCAGCAGCTTCCTCGACAGGAACTATGGCTACACCTTC CASSFLDRNYGYTF
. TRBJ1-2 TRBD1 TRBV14 TGTGCCAGCAGCCAACTAAGCAGGGGGCCGGGCTACACCTTC CASSQLSRGPGYTF
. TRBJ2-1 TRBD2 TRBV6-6 TGTGCCGTAGCGGGAAAGGTCTTC CAVAGKVF
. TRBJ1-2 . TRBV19 TGTGCCAGTAGCCAAATGGGGGGGCAGAACTATGGCTACACCTTC CASSQMGGQNYGYTF
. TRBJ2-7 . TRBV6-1 TGTGCCACCTACCGGGCCACGCATCGTGACGAGCAGTACTTC CATYRATHRDEQYF
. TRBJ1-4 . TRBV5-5 TGTGCCAGCACCTTATCCCTAGCCCGGGGGGAAAAACTGTTTTTT CASTLSLARGEKLFF
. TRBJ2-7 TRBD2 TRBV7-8 TGTGCCAGCATCGGGATAGCGGGGCCCTCCTACGAGCAGTACTTC CASIGIAGPSYEQYF
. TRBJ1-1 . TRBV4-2 TGTGCCAGCAGCCCCGCCGGTATGAGGGCTGAAGCTTTCTTT CASSPAGMRAEAFF
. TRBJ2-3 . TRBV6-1 TGTGCCAGCTGGTACAGGCGGACTCTTTTT CASWYRRTLF
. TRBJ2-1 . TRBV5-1 TGCGCCAGCAGCTTGGGTGGAGGGGGCTACAATGAGCAGTTCTTC CASSLGGGGYNEQFF
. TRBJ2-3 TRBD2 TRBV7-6 TGTGCCAGCAGCTTAGCGGGGTATAGCGGGAGGGCCAGGACAGATACGCAGTATTTT CASSLAGYSGRARTDTQYF
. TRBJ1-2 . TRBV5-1 TGCGCCAGCAGCATCCGGGACTTGAGAGGCTACACCTTC CASSIRDLRGYTF
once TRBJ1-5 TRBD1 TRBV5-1 TGCGCCAGCAGCCCGGACAGGAACAATCAGCCCCAGCATTTT CASSPDRNNQPQHF
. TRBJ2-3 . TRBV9 TGTGCCAGCAGCCCCTGGATGTGGAGCACAGATACGCAGTATTTT CASSPWMWSTDTQYF
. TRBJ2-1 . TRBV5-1 TGCGCCAGCAGCCCCAGGGGACGTGAGCAGTTCTTC CASSPRGREQFF
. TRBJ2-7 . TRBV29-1 TGCAGCGTTGAAAGAGGCTACGAGCAGTACTTC CSVERGYEQYF
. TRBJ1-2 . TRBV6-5 TGTGCCAGCAGCCGGGACGACGACTATGGCTACACCTTC CASSRDDDYGYTF
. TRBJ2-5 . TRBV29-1 TGCAGCGCTTCGCAAGAGACCCAGTACTTC CSASQETQYF
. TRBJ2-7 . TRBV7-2 TGTGCCAGCAGCCGGGCCGGCTACGAGCAGTACTTC CASSRAGYEQYF